This TCR beta chain stems from a study of blood T cell repertoires in COVID-19. Study-level information: Samples came from the United States, Italy and Spain, spanning acute and convalescent COVID-19. The cDNA or gDNA used as material had been derived from T cells, B-cell-depleted T cells, or PBMCs.

The germline V gene has CDR1 SNHLY and CDR2 FYNNEI. V lost 5 bases to trimming and J lost 0 bases, with 10 bases between them. The CDR3 covers 14 residues. TCRdb's copy holds only in-frame clones and misses some; the assay was immunoSEQ multiplex PCR. The repertoire holds roughly 100,000 clones, with about 78% as singletons. The sequencing sample was made of peripheral blood. This TCR came from a man in his 60s with active or convalescent COVID-19. The rearrangement links TRBV2 to TRBJ1-1, with D tentatively TRBD1 (5 bases). The CDR3 nucleotides are TGTGCCAGCAGTACAGGCGGCATGAACACTGAAGCTTTCTTT. It translates to CASSTGGMNTEAFF.